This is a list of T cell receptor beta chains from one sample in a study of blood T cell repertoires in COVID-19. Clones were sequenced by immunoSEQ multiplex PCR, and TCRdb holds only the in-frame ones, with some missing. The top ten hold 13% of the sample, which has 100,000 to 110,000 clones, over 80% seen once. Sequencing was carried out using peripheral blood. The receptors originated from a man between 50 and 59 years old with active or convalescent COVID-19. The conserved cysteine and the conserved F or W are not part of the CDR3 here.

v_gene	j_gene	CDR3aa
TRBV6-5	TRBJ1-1	ASSYGTVGEAF
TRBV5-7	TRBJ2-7	ASRPTSGSSYEQY
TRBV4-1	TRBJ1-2	ASSQDRDSTRAYT
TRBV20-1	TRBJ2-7	SPASREEQY
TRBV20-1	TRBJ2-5	SAGRVETQY
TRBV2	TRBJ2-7	ASKEGGSSYEQY
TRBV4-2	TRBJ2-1	ASSPQPGLGYNEQF
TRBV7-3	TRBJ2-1	ASSGTSGGVGNEQF
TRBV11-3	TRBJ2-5	ASSSRAGLETQY
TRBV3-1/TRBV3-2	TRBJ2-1	ASSQAADRAEQF
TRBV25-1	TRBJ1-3	ASTRTGGSGNTIY
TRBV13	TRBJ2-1	ASSSPGGPRSSYNEQF
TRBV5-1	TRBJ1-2	ASSPGTGQGYT
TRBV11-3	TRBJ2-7	ASSSPGLAWEQY
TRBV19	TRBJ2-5	ASRSRQGARETQY
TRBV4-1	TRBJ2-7	ASSQGQGEAYEQY
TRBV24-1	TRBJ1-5	ATSDQGAGGNQPQH
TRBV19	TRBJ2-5	ASSLAGSSVRTQY
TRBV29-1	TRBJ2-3	SVPPRGDTQY
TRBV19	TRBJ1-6	ASRETGTGRTPLH